The clone carrying this T cell receptor (beta chain) has only a few counts. The germline gives CDR1 LNHDA, CDR2 SQIVND (reference sequence). Trimming cost V 5 bases and J 11 bases, with 13 bases left between them. The CDR3 consists of 12 residues. Only in-frame clones appear in the TCRdb table, and some are missing; sequencing was by immunoSEQ multiplex PCR. This sample has about 160,000 clones, with roughly 85% found just once. This specimen comes from a study of blood T cell repertoires in COVID-19. At the level of the study: Acute and convalescent COVID-19 samples came from the United States, Italy and Spain.

All enrollees were about 18 to 89 years old and from around 25 US areas. The source of this sequence is a man aged 60 to 69 who had recovered from COVID-19. The chain joins TRBV19 to TRBJ1-5; D possibly corresponds to TRBD1 (6 bases). Sequencing was done on a sample of PBMCs or T cells enriched from blood (not recorded which). In DNA, the CDR3 is TGTGCCAGTAGTCTTGACAGGTCAGCCCAGCATTTT. Translating gives CASSLDRSAQHF.